The 17 T cell receptor beta chains presented below share a single source sample, sequenced in a study of T cell changes during pregnancy in multiple sclerosis. The method was immunoSEQ multiplex PCR; TCRdb's version includes in-frame clones alone and lacks a portion of them. The sample contains approximately 41,000 clones, approximately 94% of which appear only once. The source was CD4+ T cells from peripheral blood mononuclear cells, collected in the second trimester of pregnancy. Receptors originate from a female donor with multiple sclerosis, enrolled in a pregnancy study.

V and J are TRBV6-5 and TRBJ1-1; 7 bases map to TRBD1. The germline gives CDR1 MNHEY, CDR2 SVGAGI. The length of the CDR3 is 15 residues. Unmatched junction bases numbered 4, after V lost 2 bases and J lost 1 base. CDR3 protein: CASSYNRDRNTEAFF. The CDR3 DNA follows: TGTGCCAGCAGTTACAACCGGGACAGGAACACTGAAGCTTTCTTT.

This chain uses TRBV20-1 with TRBJ1-2; a weak D match, TRBD1 (6 bases). Germline CDR1 and CDR2: DFQATT and SNEGSKA (reference sequence). There are 11 residues in the CDR3. Trimming removed 4 bases from V and 4 bases from J, with 7 bases in between. The CDR3 nucleotides read TGCAGTGCTAACAGGGCCTATGGCTACACCTTC. This codes for CSANRAYGYTF.

The CDR3 here is CASSFGGLNTEAFF. The CDR3 DNA sequence: TGCGCCAGCAGCTTCGGCGGGCTTAACACTGAAGCTTTCTTT. V is TRBV5-1 and J is TRBJ1-1, with unresolved D. From germline, CDR1 is SGHRS and CDR2 YFSETQ. The length of the CDR3 is 14 residues. V lost 2 bases and J 2 bases, leaving 10 bases between the germline ends.

On this clone: A junction end diverges from the germline sequence, so it may reflect a read error. V gene TRBV4-1 combines with J gene TRBJ2-1; the match to TRBD2 covers 7 bases. Germline loops: CDR1 MGHRA, CDR2 YSYEKL. There are 12 residues in the CDR3. The CDR3 region is CASSQDGGSSLF. DNA for the CDR3: TGCGCCAGCAGCCAAGACGGCGGGAGTAGCCTCTTC.

The genes are TRBV2 and TRBJ1-5, with a possible D match to TRBD1 (6 bases). The CDR3 is 14 residues long. The V end lost 8 bases, the J end lost 5 bases, and 16 bases lay between the germline ends. Germline CDR1 SNHLY, CDR2 FYNNEI. The DNA of the CDR3 is TGTGCCAGCGGGGACCGGGACACACATCAGCCCCAGCATTTT. Amino acids: CASGDRDTHQPQHF.

The chain is built from TRBV11-2 and TRBJ2-2; 7 bases line up with TRBD2. The CDR3 extends over 13 amino acids. Germline CDR1 reads SGHAT; CDR2 reads FQNNGV. V was clipped by 3 bases and J by 5 bases; unmatched bases: 0. The CDR3 bases are TGTGCCAGCAGCTTCGGGGGGACCGGGGAGCTGTTTTTT. It translates to CASSFGGTGELFF.

This clone occurred once. V gene TRBV2 combines with J gene TRBJ1-1, with D perhaps TRBD1 (5 bases). CDR3 length: 14 amino acids. CDR1 and CDR2 (germline): SNHLY, FYNNEI. The V end was cut by 5 bases, the J end by 5 bases, with 15 bases between. The CDR3 reads CASSPSQGRTEAFF. The CDR3 coding sequence is TGTGCCAGCAGTCCTTCCCAGGGTAGAACTGAAGCTTTCTTT. Filled out from reference TRBV2 and TRBJ1-1, the complete variable domain reads EPEVTQTPSHQVTQMGQEVILRCVPISNHLYFYWYRQILGQKVEFLVSFYNNEISEKSEIFDDQFSVERPDGSNFTLKIRSTKLEDSAMYFCASSPSQGRTEAFFGQGTRLTVV.

The rearrangement uses TRBV15 and TRBJ2-3; 12 positions agree with TRBD2. V lost 5 bases to trimming and J lost 6 bases; unmatched junction nucleotides: 21. From germline, CDR1 is LNHNV and CDR2 YYDKDF (reference sequence). This CDR3 is 20 amino acids long. The CDR3 is CATSSLAGGGQHTLLDTQYF. CDR3 DNA sequence: TGTGCCACCAGCTCACTAGCGGGAGGAGGGCAACACACACTCCTGGATACGCAGTATTTT. Full variable domain (rest looked up from reference TRBV15 and TRBJ2-3): DAMVIQNPRYQVTQFGKPVTLSCSQTLNHNVMYWYQQKSSQAPKLLFHYYDKDFNNEADTPDNFQSRRPNTSFCFLDIRSPGLGDTAMYLCATSSLAGGGQHTLLDTQYFGPGTRLTVL.

Of note for this clone: The same CDR3 can be traced to other DNA sequences in this sample. The chain uses TRBV2 and TRBJ2-7, with D unresolved. The CDR3 has 11 residues. The V and J ends lost 5 bases and 3 bases respectively, with 5 bases between them. CDR1 SNHLY and CDR2 FYNNEI come from the germline V gene. The DNA for the CDR3 is TGTGCCAGCAGTTACAGCTACGAGCAGTACTTC. Translated, it gives CASSYSYEQYF.

The V gene is TRBV4-1, the J gene TRBJ1-3, with D unresolved. The V end lost 0 bases, the J end lost 3 bases, and 9 bases lay between the germline ends. The CDR3 runs 15 residues. Germline lookup yields CDR1 MGHRA and CDR2 YSYEKL. The DNA of the CDR3 is TGCGCCAGCAGCCAAGATTACCTACGTGGAAACACCATATATTTT. As protein: CASSQDYLRGNTIYF.

J is TRBJ1-2 and V is TRBV25-1; the D is unclear. Trimming cost V 0 bases and J 4 bases, with 6 bases left between them. The CDR3 has 13 residues. Germline CDR1 reads MGHDK; CDR2 reads SYGVNS. The CDR3 protein is CASSEYSSYGYTF. In DNA form, the CDR3 reads TGTGCCAGCAGTGAATATTCCTCCTATGGCTACACCTTC.

This chain uses TRBV18 with TRBJ2-2, with D possibly TRBD2 on 6 matching bases. CDR3 length: 15 amino acids. Trimming removed 0 bases at V and 4 bases at J, with 9 bases between. CDR1 KGHSH and CDR2 LQKENI come from the germline V gene. CDR3 region: CASSPPGLPTGELFF. In DNA form, the CDR3 reads TGTGCCAGCTCACCACCAGGACTACCCACCGGGGAGCTGTTTTTT.

V is TRBV5-1 and J is TRBJ2-2, with D possibly being TRBD1 (6 bases). Germline CDR1 is SGHRS and CDR2 is YFSETQ. V dropped 4 bases and J dropped 4 bases, with 14 bases sitting between them. This CDR3 is 15 amino acids long. For the CDR3, the DNA is TGCGCCAGCAGCCCGGCCGACAGGTTCACCGGGGAGCTGTTTTTT. Its translation is CASSPADRFTGELFF.

The chain joins TRBV19 to TRBJ1-5; 8 nucleotides align to TRBD1. Germline CDR1 LNHDA, CDR2 SQIVND (reference sequence). After removal of 7 bases from V and 7 bases from J, the junction contained 9 bases not matched to a gene. The CDR3 is 14 residues long. DNA for the CDR3: TGTGCCAGTACCCCAGGGGGCGCAGGACAGCCCCAGCATTTT. Amino acids: CASTPGGAGQPQHF.

The chain joins TRBV10-1 to TRBJ2-2; 7 nucleotides agree with TRBD1. From germline, CDR1 is WNHNN and CDR2 SYGVQD (reference sequence). J was trimmed by 4 bases and V by 6 bases; bases with no gene match: 11. The CDR3 has 16 amino acids. CDR3: CASRGQGTGATGELFF. In nucleotides, the CDR3 is TGCGCCAGCAGAGGACAAGGAACAGGGGCCACCGGGGAGCTGTTTTTT.

The V gene is TRBV13, the J gene TRBJ2-5, with 11 bases aligning to TRBD2. There are 15 residues in the CDR3. Per germline, CDR1 PRHDT and CDR2 FYEKMQ (reference sequence). With 5 bases clipped from V and 4 bases from J, the junction kept 6 bases outside the gene matches. CDR3 protein: CASSRLAGLRETQYF. For the CDR3, the DNA is TGTGCCAGCAGCCGACTAGCGGGATTAAGAGAGACCCAGTACTTC.

The sample holds a few counts of this clone. The V gene is TRBV2, the J gene TRBJ1-5, with 12 bases that match TRBD1. With 4 bases clipped from V and 8 bases from J, the junction kept 9 bases outside the gene matches. This CDR3 is built from 16 residues. CDR1 SNHLY and CDR2 FYNNEI come from the germline V gene. CDR3 DNA: TGTGCCAGCAGTGCCGGGACAGGGGGCGCATTGAAGCCCCAGCATTTT. The encoded protein is CASSAGTGGALKPQHF.